This T cell receptor beta chain was sequenced in a study of T cell responses to AZD1222 COVID-19 vaccine. Regarding the study as a whole: Baseline seropositivity occurred in only six AZD1222 recipients.

The CDR3 spans 14 residues. The V gene lost 4 bases and the J gene lost 6 bases, with 14 bases spanning the gap. Per germline, CDR1 LNHDA and CDR2 SQIVND (reference sequence). The table came from immunoSEQ multiplex PCR; TCRdb's copy has only in-frame clones and leaves some out. The table lists some 120,000 clones, almost 95% of them singletons. A word on this clone: Antigen specificity is unknown.

This sample comprised peripheral blood, obtained 28 days after the second AZD1222 dose. The V call is TRBV19, the J call TRBJ2-3; D perhaps matches TRBD2 (6 bases). This clonotype originated in an adult who received the AZD1222 COVID-19 vaccine. The CDR3 DNA reads TGTGCCAGTAGTAACACGGGACTGATCGATACGCAGTATTTT. Protein sequence: CASSNTGLIDTQYF.